What follows are 2 T cell receptor beta chains derived from one specimen sequenced in a study of T cells after yellow fever vaccination. TCRdb reprocessed the 5' RACE reads with MiXCR, giving one entry per CDR3 protein. Altogether some 160,000 distinct CDR3 sequences are present, approximately 9.7% being singletons, with the ten largest covering about 40%. The starting material was CD8+ T cells sorted from PBMCs, obtained 45 days after the yellow fever booster vaccination. These receptors all stem from a man aged 18 to 35 who received the YFV17D yellow fever vaccine.

The table lists this clonotype with many counts. This chain connects TRBV18 to TRBJ2-5; 7 positions match TRBD1. The trim removed 0 bases at V and 2 bases at J, leaving 15 bases unmatched. Germline V gene data show CDR1 as KGHSH and CDR2 as LQKENI. This CDR3 has 19 residues. CDR3 amino acids: CASSPPETGRDSEQETQYF. CDR3 DNA: TGTGCCAGCTCACCACCGGAGACGGGCCGGGACAGTGAACAAGAGACCCAGTACTTC.

In nucleotides, the CDR3 is TGTGCCAGCAGCTCAGGACAGCTAACTGAAGCTTTCTTT. Its protein product is CASSSGQLTEAFF. J is TRBJ1-1 and V is TRBV4-2; a weak D match, TRBD1 (6 bases). V was trimmed by 5 bases and J by 5 bases, leaving 12 bases between them. The CDR3 has 13 residues. CDR1 and CDR2 from the germline V gene are LGHNA and YNFKEQ.